Below, 7 T cell receptor beta chains from the same sample are listed, as sequenced in a study of tumor-infiltrating lymphocytes in localized non-small cell lung cancer. This table comes from immunoSEQ multiplex PCR, and its TCRdb copy is limited to in-frame clones, with some not included. The repertoire consists of some 30,000 clones, with approximately 83% occurring once and the leading ten covering about 2.1%. What was sequenced was lung tumor tissue. The receptors stem from a human donor with non-small cell lung cancer.

This chain links TRBV9 with TRBJ1-4; D might be TRBD1 (5 bases). CDR3 length: 14 amino acids. Germline V CDR1 and CDR2: SGDLS, YYNGEE. Trimming took off 3 bases at V and 7 bases at J, with 13 bases between the two ends. The CDR3 loop reads CASSALGGFEKLFF. CDR3 coding DNA: TGTGCCAGCAGCGCGCTCGGGGGGTTTGAAAAACTGTTTTTT.

This chain uses TRBV5-1 with TRBJ1-4, with D perhaps TRBD1 (5 bases). This CDR3 comprises 16 residues. From germline, CDR1 is SGHRS and CDR2 YFSETQ. Trimming removed 0 bases at V and 6 bases at J, with 15 bases between. CDR3 protein: CASSLVAGRQHEKLFF. The CDR3 nucleotides are TGCGCCAGCAGCTTGGTGGCAGGGCGACAGCATGAAAAACTGTTTTTT.

The rearrangement joins TRBV11-2 to TRBJ2-2; D remains ambiguous. Trimming removed 0 bases at V and 6 bases at J, with 5 bases between. This CDR3 region has 13 residues. Germline CDR1 reads SGHAT; CDR2 reads FQNNGV. CDR3 nucleotides: TGTGCCAGCAGCTTAGATGGGGCCGGGGAGCTGTTTTTT. This codes for CASSLDGAGELFF.

The chain uses TRBV25-1 and TRBJ2-3; D perhaps matches TRBD1 (5 bases). The V gene's germline CDR1 is MGHDK and CDR2 SYGVNS. The V gene lost 5 bases and the J gene lost 0 bases, with 18 bases spanning the gap. This CDR3 has 17 amino acids. CDR3 coding DNA: TGTGCCAGCAGTCCCCCGTGGGGCAGGGCTAGCACAGATACGCAGTATTTT. It encodes CASSPPWGRASTDTQYF.

The chain joins TRBV10-3 to TRBJ1-4, with a tentative D call TRBD1 (6 bases). Trimming left V 4 bases short and J 0 bases short, with 9 bases between. The CDR3 has 15 amino acids. From germline, CDR1 is ENHRY and CDR2 SYGVKD. The CDR3 DNA follows: TGTGCCATCAGTGGTGGACAGACAACTAATGAAAAACTGTTTTTT. Encoded protein: CAISGGQTTNEKLFF.

The V call is TRBV5-1, the J call TRBJ2-4, with 9 bases fitting TRBD1. Germline loops: CDR1 SGHRS, CDR2 YFSETQ. V lost 4 bases and J lost 5; bases outside the gene matches: 10. The CDR3 is 16 amino acids. The chain's CDR3 is CASSTSPGQGQNIQYF. In DNA form, the CDR3 reads TGCGCCAGCAGCACCTCTCCGGGACAGGGCCAAAACATTCAGTACTTC.

The gene calls are TRBV30 and TRBJ2-7; tentative D call: TRBD2 (6 bases). V shed 5 bases and J shed 6 bases, with 11 bases lying between them. The CDR3 has 11 residues. The germline V gene has CDR1 GTSNPN and CDR2 SVGIG (reference sequence). The chain's CDR3 is CAWRGLSEQYF. CDR3 in DNA: TGTGCCTGGCGGGGACTGTCCGAGCAGTACTTC.